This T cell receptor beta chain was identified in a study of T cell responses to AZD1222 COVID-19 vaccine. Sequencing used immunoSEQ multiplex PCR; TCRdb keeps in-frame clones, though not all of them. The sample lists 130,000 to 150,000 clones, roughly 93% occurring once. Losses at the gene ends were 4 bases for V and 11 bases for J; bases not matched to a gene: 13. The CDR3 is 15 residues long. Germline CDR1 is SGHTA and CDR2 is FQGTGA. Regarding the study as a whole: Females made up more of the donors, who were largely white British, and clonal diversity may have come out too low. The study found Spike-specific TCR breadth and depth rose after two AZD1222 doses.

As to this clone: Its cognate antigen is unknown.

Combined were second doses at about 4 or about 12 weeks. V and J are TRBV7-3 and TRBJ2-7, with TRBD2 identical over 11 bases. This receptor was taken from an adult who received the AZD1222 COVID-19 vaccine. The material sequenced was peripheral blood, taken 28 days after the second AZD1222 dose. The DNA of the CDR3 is TGTGCCAGCAGCTCCACGGGGACTAGCGGCGCGAGTGAGTACTTC. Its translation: CASSSTGTSGASEYF.